One sample yielded the 31 T cell receptor beta chains listed below, sequenced in a study of blood T cell repertoires in COVID-19. Profiled with immunoSEQ multiplex PCR; TCRdb holds only in-frame clones, not every one. The sample contains around 77,000 clones, around 90% of which appear only once. The sample taken for sequencing was peripheral blood. These receptors were collected from a woman older than 75 with active or convalescent COVID-19.

The rearrangement joins TRBV3-1 (or the pseudogene TRBV3-2) to TRBJ2-1; weak D call: TRBD2 (5 bases). CDR1 is LGHDT and CDR2 is YNNKEL in the germline V gene (reference sequence). The CDR3 totals 13 residues. Trimming took 3 bases from V and 12 from J, leaving 15 bases between them. CDR3 sequence (DNA): TGTGCCAGCAGCCAGGCTCACCGGGGTGCGCAGTTCTTC. Translating it yields CASSQAHRGAQFF.

In this sample, this clone turned up once. This CDR3 reads CASSLAGQVFLDTQYF. CDR3 nucleotide sequence: TGTGCCAGCAGCTTAGCGGGCCAGGTGTTCCTAGATACGCAGTATTTT. J is TRBJ2-3 and V is TRBV7-2; no clear D. V was pared by 0 bases and J by 5 bases, with 15 bases between. This CDR3 has 16 residues. From germline, CDR1 is SGHTA and CDR2 FQGNSA.

This chain uses TRBV19 with TRBJ1-1, with D hard to call. V lost 10 bases and J lost 0, with 6 bases in between. Per germline, CDR1 LNHDA and CDR2 SQIVND (reference sequence). This CDR3 has 11 amino acids. CDR3 sequence (DNA): TGTGCCACCTCTCTGAACACTGAAGCTTTCTTT. Protein: CATSLNTEAFF.

The chain uses TRBV24-1 and TRBJ2-2, with 10 bases that match TRBD1. This CDR3 comprises 17 residues. Germline assignment: CDR1 KGHDR and CDR2 SFDVKD. The V and J ends lost 3 bases and 2 bases, in that order; junction bases with no gene match: 5. The CDR3 spells CATSDKTGGQNTGELFF. The CDR3 DNA sequence: TGTGCCACCAGTGATAAGACAGGGGGCCAAAACACCGGGGAGCTGTTTTTT.

J is TRBJ2-3 and V is TRBV7-6; 9 bases map to TRBD1. From germline, CDR1 is SGHVS and CDR2 FNYEAQ. This CDR3 region has 16 residues. J was trimmed by 6 bases and V by 3 bases; bases with no gene match: 10. CDR3 sequence reads: CASSFWWDRVSDTQYF. The CDR3, as DNA: TGTGCCAGCAGCTTTTGGTGGGACAGGGTATCCGATACGCAGTATTTT. Full variable domain (outside the CDR3, taken from reference TRBV7-6 and TRBJ2-3): GAGVSQSPRYKVTKRGQDVALRCDPISGHVSLYWYRQALGQGPEFLTYFNYEAQQDKSGLPNDRFSAERPEGSISTLTIQRTEQRDSAMYRCASSFWWDRVSDTQYFGPGTRLTVL.

The rearrangement links TRBV3-1 (or the pseudogene TRBV3-2) to TRBJ2-1; 11 nucleotides match TRBD2. This CDR3 is built from 15 residues. Germline V gene sequence: CDR1 LGHDT, CDR2 YNNKEL (reference sequence). J lost 3 bases, V lost 5 bases, and 3 bases had no gene match. The CDR3 DNA reads TGTGCCAGCAGCTTTAGCGGGGGGGTCTACAATGAGCAGTTCTTC. Its protein is CASSFSGGVYNEQFF.

The chain uses TRBV24-1 and TRBJ2-3; possible D gene TRBD1, 6 bases. The CDR3 runs to 15 residues. V dropped 9 bases and J dropped 2 bases, with 17 bases sitting between them. Germline V CDR1 and CDR2: KGHDR, SFDVKD. CDR3 region: CATGGKWGYTDTQYF. The CDR3 bases are TGTGCCACCGGGGGCAAATGGGGGTACACAGATACGCAGTATTTT.

This clone was picked up a small number of times. This sequence joins TRBV9 and TRBJ1-3; D call uncertain. Trimming took 0 bases from V and 0 from J, leaving 7 bases between them. Germline CDR1 reads SGDLS; CDR2 reads YYNGEE. The CDR3 is made up of 15 amino acids. Written as DNA, the CDR3 is TGTGCCAGCAGCGTAGCTTCGGGCTCTGGAAACACCATATATTTT. Translation: CASSVASGSGNTIYF.

The chain has TRBV28 and TRBJ1-2; D is perhaps TRBD1 (6 bases). This CDR3 region has 14 residues. The V end was cut by 1 base, the J end by 5 bases, with 11 bases between. Per the germline V gene, CDR1 is MDHEN and CDR2 is SYDVKM. The CDR3 is CASSLLQGKYGYTF. The CDR3 DNA reads as TGTGCCAGCAGTTTATTGCAGGGGAAATATGGCTACACCTTC.

The J gene is TRBJ2-7, the V gene TRBV6-5; perhaps TRBD1 as D (6 bases). The ends were cut back, 4 bases at V and 6 bases at J, with 10 bases in the middle. Germline V gene lookup returns CDR1 MNHEY and CDR2 SVGAGI. CDR3 length: 12 amino acids. CDR3 bases: TGTGCCAGCAGTTCCACAGGGTTCGAGCAGTACTTC. Translated, it gives CASSSTGFEQYF.

This clone came up a few times. The chain has TRBV29-1 and TRBJ2-7; 10 nucleotides line up with TRBD1. V lost 1 base to trimming and J lost 6 bases; unmatched junction nucleotides: 6. Germline CDR1 is SQVTM and CDR2 is ANQGSEA. The CDR3 spans 14 residues. The CDR3 loop is CSVEVWDRGREQYF. In nucleotides, the CDR3 is TGCAGCGTTGAAGTCTGGGACAGGGGTCGCGAGCAGTACTTC.

This clone was found once. V is TRBV9 and J is TRBJ2-5, with D unclear. From germline, CDR1 is SGDLS and CDR2 YYNGEE. There are 15 residues in the CDR3. The V end lost 0 bases, the J end lost 4 bases, and 13 bases lay between the germline ends. The CDR3 DNA reads TGTGCCAGCAGCGTAGCTGTGGCGGAGCGAGAGACCCAGTACTTC. Translating it yields CASSVAVAERETQYF.

This clone was recorded once. The chain couples TRBV19 to TRBJ1-5; 10 bases align to TRBD1. CDR1 LNHDA and CDR2 SQIVND come from the germline V gene (reference sequence). With 11 bases clipped from V and 4 bases from J, the junction kept 11 bases outside the gene matches. The CDR3 consists of 15 residues. The CDR3 is CAACEGQGPNQPQHF. CDR3 nucleotides: TGTGCCGCCTGCGAGGGACAGGGGCCAAATCAGCCCCAGCATTTT.

The genes are TRBV18 and TRBJ2-7; TRBD1 aligns across 10 bases. Germline V gene lookup returns CDR1 KGHSH and CDR2 LQKENI. With 3 bases clipped from V and 3 bases from J, the junction kept 2 bases outside the gene matches. CDR3 length: 14 amino acids. The CDR3: CASSPGQGFYEQYF. In DNA form, the CDR3 reads TGTGCCAGCTCACCGGGACAGGGGTTCTACGAGCAGTACTTC.

In its sample, this clone was seen a few times. This chain links TRBV6-5 with TRBJ1-1; 7 positions agree with TRBD1. Germline V gene lookup returns CDR1 MNHEY and CDR2 SVGAGI. The J segment lost 4 bases and the V segment lost 8 bases, leaving 10 bases of the junction unmatched. The CDR3 runs 14 residues. For the CDR3, the DNA is TGTGCCAGCTGCCTAATCACAGGGGTCACTGAAGCTTTCTTT. It specifies CASCLITGVTEAFF.

The chain combines TRBV29-1 with TRBJ1-5, with 10 bases that match TRBD1. V gave up 7 bases and J gave up 3 bases; unmatched junction bases: 6. There are 14 residues in the CDR3. CDR1 SQVTM and CDR2 ANQGSEA come from the germline V gene. CDR3 coding DNA: TGCAGCGCCTCGACAGGGGGCGTCAATCAGCCCCAGCATTTT. Its translation: CSASTGGVNQPQHF.

The rearrangement joins TRBV27 to TRBJ2-1; 9 nucleotides agree with TRBD2. The CDR3 runs 17 residues. Germline CDR1 is MNHEY and CDR2 is SMNVEV (reference sequence). The V and J ends lost 2 bases and 0 bases, in that order; junction bases with no gene match: 5. Here the CDR3 DNA reads TGTGCCAGCAGTTTAGCTTTGCGGGGGGGCTCCTACAATGAGCAGTTCTTC. Protein sequence: CASSLALRGGSYNEQFF.

The J gene is TRBJ2-7, the V gene TRBV29-1; TRBD1 matches 9 bases. The CDR3 loop spans 12 amino acids. The V segment lost 7 bases and the J segment 2 bases; nucleotides outside the gene matches: 3. Germline lookup yields CDR1 SQVTM and CDR2 ANQGSEA. Here the CDR3 DNA reads TGCAGCGCTCGGACAGGGGCCTACGAGCAGTACTTC. Its protein is CSARTGAYEQYF.

J is TRBJ1-3 and V is TRBV28; D is perhaps TRBD1 (5 bases). In germline, CDR1 is MDHEN, CDR2 SYDVKM. This CDR3 comprises 14 residues. With 2 bases removed from V and 0 bases from J, the gap between germline ends came to 5 bases. The CDR3, as DNA: TGTGCCAGCAGTTTAAGGGGCTCTGGAAACACCATATATTTT. Translated: CASSLRGSGNTIYF.

This rearrangement joins TRBV3-1 (or the pseudogene TRBV3-2) to TRBJ1-2, with TRBD1 identical over 7 bases. Losses at the gene ends were 6 bases for V and 1 base for J; bases not matched to a gene: 8. Germline loops: CDR1 LGHDT, CDR2 YNNKEL (reference sequence). The CDR3 contains 15 residues. CDR3 coding DNA: TGTGCCAGCAGGCTTTGGGACAGTAATAACTATGGCTACACCTTC. Encoded protein: CASRLWDSNNYGYTF.

The V call is TRBV14, the J call TRBJ2-5; tentative D call: TRBD1 (6 bases). The CDR3 is made up of 13 amino acids. Germline CDR1 is SGHDN and CDR2 is FVKESK. V was trimmed by 3 bases and J by 6 bases, leaving 11 bases between them. The DNA for the CDR3 is TGTGCCAGCAGCCAGGGGGCGTGGAAGACCCAGTACTTC. It codes for CASSQGAWKTQYF. The full variable domain, in which reference TRBV14 and TRBJ2-5 provide the parts outside the CDR3, is EAGVTQFPSHSVIEKGQTVTLRCDPISGHDNLYWYRRVMGKEIKFLLHFVKESKQDESGMPNNRFLAERTGGTYSTLKVQPAELEDSGVYFCASSQGAWKTQYFGPGTRLLVL.

The chain recombines TRBV4-3 with TRBJ1-1, with 8 positions matching TRBD1. The CDR3 extends over 13 amino acids. Germline CDR1 is LGHNA and CDR2 is YSLEER. V shed 0 bases and J 9 bases; nucleotides not matched to a gene: 3. In nucleotides, the CDR3 is TGCGCCAGCAGCCAAGATTGGACAGGGAAAGCTTTCTTT. It encodes CASSQDWTGKAFF.

The chain links TRBV9 to TRBJ2-7; 7 bases line up with TRBD1. The V segment lost 3 bases and the J segment 4 bases; nucleotides outside the gene matches: 4. CDR3 length equals 13 residues. Germline V gene lookup returns CDR1 SGDLS and CDR2 YYNGEE. The CDR3 loop is CASSDDREYEQYF. In DNA form, the CDR3 reads TGTGCCAGCAGCGACGACAGGGAATACGAGCAGTACTTC.

J is TRBJ2-2 and V is TRBV7-2, with D perhaps matching TRBD1 (5 bases). CDR1 is SGHTA, CDR2 FQGNSA, per germline. This CDR3 comprises 16 residues. V was trimmed by 1 base and J by 4 bases, leaving 13 bases between them. The CDR3, as DNA: TGTGCCAGCAGCTTAGTTGGGGCTGTGGGCACCGGGGAGCTGTTTTTT. Translating gives CASSLVGAVGTGELFF.

The chain is built from TRBV11-2 and TRBJ2-7; TRBD2 might be the D (6 bases). Germline assignment: CDR1 SGHAT and CDR2 FQNNGV. This CDR3 spans 13 amino acids. The germline V and J ends were trimmed by 10 bases and 6 bases, with 19 bases remaining between them. The CDR3 loop reads CATWDLRTGEQYF. CDR3 coding DNA: TGTGCCACCTGGGACTTGAGGACCGGCGAGCAGTACTTC. Combining the CDR3 with reference TRBV11-2 and TRBJ2-7 gives the whole variable domain EAGVAQSPRYKIIEKRQSVAFWCNPISGHATLYWYQQILGQGPKLLIQFQNNGVVDDSQLPKDRFSAERLKGVDSTLKIQPAKLEDSAVYLCATWDLRTGEQYFGPGTRLTVT.

V and J are TRBV7-2 and TRBJ2-5, with TRBD1 matching over 7 bases. J was trimmed by 5 bases and V by 5 bases; bases with no gene match: 8. This CDR3 is 14 amino acids long. Germline V gene lookup returns CDR1 SGHTA and CDR2 FQGNSA. DNA for the CDR3: TGTGCCAGCAGCGCGCGACAGGGAAGGGAGACCCAGTACTTC. This encodes CASSARQGRETQYF.

The chain uses TRBV28 and TRBJ2-7; perhaps TRBD2 as D (5 bases). The germline gives CDR1 MDHEN, CDR2 SYDVKM. Trimming stripped 8 bases from V and 3 bases from J, with 8 bases between. This CDR3 is built from 11 residues. The CDR3 nucleotides read TGTGCCAGCCAGCGGAACTACGAGCAGTACTTC. Translated: CASQRNYEQYF.

This chain links TRBV7-8 with TRBJ2-6; no clear D gene. The CDR3 has 16 residues. V lost 2 bases and J lost 1, with 9 bases in between. Looked up from germline, CDR1 is SGHVS and CDR2 is FQNEAQ. The CDR3 DNA follows: TGTGCCAGCAGCTTATCGGTCCGATCTGGGGCCAACGTCCTGACTTTC. Amino acid sequence: CASSLSVRSGANVLTF.

The chain recombines TRBV19 with TRBJ2-3; D not resolved. V was trimmed by 6 bases and J by 2 bases, leaving 6 bases between them. The CDR3 contains 12 residues. CDR1 and CDR2 from the germline V gene are LNHDA and SQIVND (reference sequence). CDR3 sequence reads: CASSPYTDTQYF. The CDR3 DNA sequence: TGTGCCAGTAGCCCGTACACAGATACGCAGTATTTT.

The gene calls are TRBV6-5 and TRBJ1-5; 7 bases match TRBD1. CDR1 MNHEY and CDR2 SVGAGI come from the germline V gene. The V gene end was trimmed by 4 bases and the J gene end by 5 bases; junction bases not matched to a gene: 8. The CDR3 length is 15 residues. The CDR3 region is CASSSTTGRYQPQHF. CDR3 DNA sequence: TGTGCCAGCAGTTCCACGACAGGGAGGTATCAGCCCCAGCATTTT.

V usage is TRBV28 and J usage is TRBJ1-6, with D unresolved. CDR1 is MDHEN, CDR2 SYDVKM, per germline. V was clipped by 7 bases and J by 8 bases, with 21 bases between them. This CDR3 region has 16 residues. The CDR3 nucleotides read TGTGCCAGCACCCCAGCCCAAACGGGTGGGTATTCACCCCTCCACTTT. It translates to CASTPAQTGGYSPLHF.